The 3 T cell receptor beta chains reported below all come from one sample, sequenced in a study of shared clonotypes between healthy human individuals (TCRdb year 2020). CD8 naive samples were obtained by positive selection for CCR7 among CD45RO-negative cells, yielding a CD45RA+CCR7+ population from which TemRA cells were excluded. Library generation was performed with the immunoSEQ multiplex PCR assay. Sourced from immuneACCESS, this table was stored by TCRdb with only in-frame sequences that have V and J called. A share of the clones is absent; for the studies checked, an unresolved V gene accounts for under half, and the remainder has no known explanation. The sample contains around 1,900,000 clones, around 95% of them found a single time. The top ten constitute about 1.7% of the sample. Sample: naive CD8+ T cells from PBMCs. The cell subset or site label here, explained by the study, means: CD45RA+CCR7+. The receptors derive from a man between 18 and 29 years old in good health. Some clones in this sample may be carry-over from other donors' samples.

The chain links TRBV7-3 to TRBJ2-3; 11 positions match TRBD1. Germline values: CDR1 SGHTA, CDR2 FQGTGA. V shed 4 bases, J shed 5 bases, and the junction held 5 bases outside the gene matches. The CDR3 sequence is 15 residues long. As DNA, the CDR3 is TGTGCCAGCAGCTCGGACAGGGGGCGAGGAGATACGCAGTATTTT. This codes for CASSSDRGRGDTQYF.

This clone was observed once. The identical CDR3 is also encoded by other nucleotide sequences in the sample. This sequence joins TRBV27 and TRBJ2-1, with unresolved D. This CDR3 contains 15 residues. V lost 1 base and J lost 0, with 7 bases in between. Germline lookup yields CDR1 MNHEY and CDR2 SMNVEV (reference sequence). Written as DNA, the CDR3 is TGTGCCAGCAGTTTATTATTAAGCTCCTACAATGAGCAGTTCTTC. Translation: CASSLLLSSYNEQFF.

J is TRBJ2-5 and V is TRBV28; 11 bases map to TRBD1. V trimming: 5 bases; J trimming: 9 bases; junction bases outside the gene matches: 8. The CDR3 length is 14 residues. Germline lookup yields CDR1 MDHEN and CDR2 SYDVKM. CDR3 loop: CASSARGTGGPQYF. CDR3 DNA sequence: TGTGCCAGCAGTGCCCGAGGGACAGGGGGACCCCAGTACTTC.